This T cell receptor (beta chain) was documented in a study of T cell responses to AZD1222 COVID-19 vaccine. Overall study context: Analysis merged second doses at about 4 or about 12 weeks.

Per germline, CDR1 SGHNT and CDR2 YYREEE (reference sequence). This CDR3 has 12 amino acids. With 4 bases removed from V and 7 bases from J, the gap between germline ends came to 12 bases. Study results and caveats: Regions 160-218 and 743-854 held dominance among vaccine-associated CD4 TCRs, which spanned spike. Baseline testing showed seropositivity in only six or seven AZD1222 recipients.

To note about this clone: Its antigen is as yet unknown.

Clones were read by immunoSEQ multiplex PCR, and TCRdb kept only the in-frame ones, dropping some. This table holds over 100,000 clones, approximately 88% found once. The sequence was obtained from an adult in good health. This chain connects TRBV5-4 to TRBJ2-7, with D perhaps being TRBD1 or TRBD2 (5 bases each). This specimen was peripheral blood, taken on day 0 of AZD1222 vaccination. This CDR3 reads CASSGTSGEQYF. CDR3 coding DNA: TGTGCCAGCAGCGGGACCTCCGGGGAGCAGTACTTC.